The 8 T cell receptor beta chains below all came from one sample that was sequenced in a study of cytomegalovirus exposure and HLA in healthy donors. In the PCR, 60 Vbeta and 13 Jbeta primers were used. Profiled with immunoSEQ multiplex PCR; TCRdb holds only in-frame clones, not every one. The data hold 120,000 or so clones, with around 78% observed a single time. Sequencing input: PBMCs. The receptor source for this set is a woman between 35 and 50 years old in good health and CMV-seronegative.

CDR3 region: CATRGPKNIQYF. DNA for the CDR3: TGTGCCACGAGGGGGCCCAAAAACATTCAGTACTTC. The chain links TRBV6-5 to TRBJ2-4; 7 nucleotides line up with TRBD1. CDR1 MNHEY and CDR2 SVGAGI come from the germline V gene. V was clipped by 10 bases and J by 2 bases; unmatched bases: 2. The CDR3 runs 12 residues.

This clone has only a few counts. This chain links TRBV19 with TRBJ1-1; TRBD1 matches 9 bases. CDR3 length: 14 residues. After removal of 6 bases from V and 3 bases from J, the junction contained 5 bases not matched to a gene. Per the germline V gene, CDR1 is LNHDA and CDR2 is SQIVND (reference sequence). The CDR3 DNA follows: TGTGCCAGTAGCCCGAGACAGGGGGACACTGAAGCTTTCTTT. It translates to CASSPRQGDTEAFF. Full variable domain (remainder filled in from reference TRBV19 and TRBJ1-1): DGGITQSPKYLFRKEGQNVTLSCEQNLNHDAMYWYRQDPGQGLRLIYYSQIVNDFQKGDIAEGYSVSREKKESFPLTVTSAQKNPTAFYLCASSPRQGDTEAFFGQGTRLTVV.

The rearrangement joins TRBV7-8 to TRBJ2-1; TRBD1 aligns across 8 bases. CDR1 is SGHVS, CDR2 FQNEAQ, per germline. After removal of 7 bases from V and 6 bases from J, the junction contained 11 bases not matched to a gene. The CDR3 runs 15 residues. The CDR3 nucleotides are TGTGCCAGCACCATCCGACAGGGGCCAAGCAATGAGCAGTTCTTC. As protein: CASTIRQGPSNEQFF.

CDR3 in amino acids: CASSIIQSSGNTIYF. Written as DNA, the CDR3 is TGTGCCAGTAGTATTATTCAGTCATCTGGAAACACCATATATTTT. This chain joins TRBV19 and TRBJ1-3; D not certain. The CDR3 extends over 15 amino acids. CDR1 and CDR2 from the germline V gene are LNHDA and SQIVND (reference sequence). The V end was cut by 3 bases, the J end by 1 base, with 10 bases between.

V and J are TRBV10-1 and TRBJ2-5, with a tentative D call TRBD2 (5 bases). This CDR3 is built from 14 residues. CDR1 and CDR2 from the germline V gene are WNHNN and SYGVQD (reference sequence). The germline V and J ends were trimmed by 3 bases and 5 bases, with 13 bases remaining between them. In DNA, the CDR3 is TGCGCCAGCAGTGACACTAGGGCGGGCGAGACCCAGTACTTC. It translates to CASSDTRAGETQYF.

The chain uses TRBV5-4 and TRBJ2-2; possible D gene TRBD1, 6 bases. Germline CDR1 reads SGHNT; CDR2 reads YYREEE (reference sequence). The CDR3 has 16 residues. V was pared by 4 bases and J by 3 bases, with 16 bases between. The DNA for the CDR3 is TGTGCCAGCAGCCCGAGGGCAGGGGCGGACACCGGGGAGCTGTTTTTT. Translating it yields CASSPRAGADTGELFF.

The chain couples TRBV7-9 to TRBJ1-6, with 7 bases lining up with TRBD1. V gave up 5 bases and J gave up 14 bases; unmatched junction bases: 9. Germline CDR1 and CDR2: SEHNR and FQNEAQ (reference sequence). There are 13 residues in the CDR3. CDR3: CASSPGTVLSLHF. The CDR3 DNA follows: TGTGCCAGCAGCCCCGGGACAGTTCTTTCCCTCCACTTT. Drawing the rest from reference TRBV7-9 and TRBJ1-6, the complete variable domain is DTGVSQNPRHKITKRGQNVTFRCDPISEHNRLYWYRQTLGQGPEFLTYFQNEAQLEKSRLLSDRFSAERPKGSFSTLEIQRTEQGDSAMYLCASSPGTVLSLHFGNGTRLTVT.

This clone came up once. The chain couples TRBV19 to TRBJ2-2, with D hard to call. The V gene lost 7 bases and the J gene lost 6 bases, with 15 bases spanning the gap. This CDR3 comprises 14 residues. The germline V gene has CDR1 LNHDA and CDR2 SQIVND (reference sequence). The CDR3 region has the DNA TGTGCCAGTAAACCCGTCAGTACAGCCGGGGAGCTGTTTTTT. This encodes CASKPVSTAGELFF.